This T cell receptor (beta chain) was sequenced during a study of cytomegalovirus exposure and HLA in healthy donors. Regarding the study as a whole: Trimming of TCR beta V- and J-genes showed a link, identified in a later analysis, to a missense DCLRE1C variant.

The PCR ran on 60 Vbeta and 13 Jbeta primers. The protocol was immunoSEQ multiplex PCR, while the TCRdb copy is restricted to in-frame clones and leaves out a portion. The sample comprises some 120,000 clones, roughly 80% of which are singletons, and around 3.5% rests with the top ten. Unrecorded immune exposure was likely among donors, who were nominally healthy when sampled. Trimming took 0 bases from V and 6 from J, leaving 26 bases between them. Germline CDR1 and CDR2: WNHNN and SYGVQD (reference sequence). CDR3 length: 19 residues. On this clone: Its cognate antigen is unknown.

Sequences were obtained from PBMCs. This receptor was obtained from a man aged 25 to 40 in good health and CMV-seronegative. The chain carries TRBV10-1 and TRBJ1-2; the D gene is possibly TRBD1 (6 bases). CDR3 nucleotide sequence: TGCGCCAGCAGTGAGTCGAAATTAGGGGGACAAGCCGTCGGCCATGGCTACACCTTC. Translation gives CASSESKLGGQAVGHGYTF.